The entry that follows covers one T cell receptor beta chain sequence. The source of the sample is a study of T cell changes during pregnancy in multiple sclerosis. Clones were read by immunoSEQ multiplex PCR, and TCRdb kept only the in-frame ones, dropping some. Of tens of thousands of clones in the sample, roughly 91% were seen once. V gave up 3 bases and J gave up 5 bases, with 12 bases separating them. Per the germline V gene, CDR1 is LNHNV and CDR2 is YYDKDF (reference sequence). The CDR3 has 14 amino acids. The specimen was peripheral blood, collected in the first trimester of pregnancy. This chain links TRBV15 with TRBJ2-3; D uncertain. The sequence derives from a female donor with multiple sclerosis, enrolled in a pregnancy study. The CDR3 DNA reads TGTGCCACCAGCAGGGGCAACATGGGAGATACGCAGTATTTT. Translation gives CATSRGNMGDTQYF.